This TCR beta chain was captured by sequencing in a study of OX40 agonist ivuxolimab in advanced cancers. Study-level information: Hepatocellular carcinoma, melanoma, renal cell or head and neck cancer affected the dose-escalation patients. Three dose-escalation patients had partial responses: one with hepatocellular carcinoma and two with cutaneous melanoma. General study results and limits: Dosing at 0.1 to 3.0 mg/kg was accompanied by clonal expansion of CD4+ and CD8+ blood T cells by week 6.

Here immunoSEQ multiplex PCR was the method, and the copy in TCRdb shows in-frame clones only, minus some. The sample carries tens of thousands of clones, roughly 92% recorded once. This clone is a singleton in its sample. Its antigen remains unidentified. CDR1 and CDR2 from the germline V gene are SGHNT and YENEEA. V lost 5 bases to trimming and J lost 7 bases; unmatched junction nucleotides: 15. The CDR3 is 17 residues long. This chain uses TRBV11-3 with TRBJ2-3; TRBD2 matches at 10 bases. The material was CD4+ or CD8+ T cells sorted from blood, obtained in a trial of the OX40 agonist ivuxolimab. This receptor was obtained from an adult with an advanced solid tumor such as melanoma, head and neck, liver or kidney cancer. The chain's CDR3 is CASSPPSRLAGENTQYF. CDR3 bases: TGTGCCAGCAGCCCTCCGAGTAGGCTAGCGGGAGAAAATACGCAGTATTTT.